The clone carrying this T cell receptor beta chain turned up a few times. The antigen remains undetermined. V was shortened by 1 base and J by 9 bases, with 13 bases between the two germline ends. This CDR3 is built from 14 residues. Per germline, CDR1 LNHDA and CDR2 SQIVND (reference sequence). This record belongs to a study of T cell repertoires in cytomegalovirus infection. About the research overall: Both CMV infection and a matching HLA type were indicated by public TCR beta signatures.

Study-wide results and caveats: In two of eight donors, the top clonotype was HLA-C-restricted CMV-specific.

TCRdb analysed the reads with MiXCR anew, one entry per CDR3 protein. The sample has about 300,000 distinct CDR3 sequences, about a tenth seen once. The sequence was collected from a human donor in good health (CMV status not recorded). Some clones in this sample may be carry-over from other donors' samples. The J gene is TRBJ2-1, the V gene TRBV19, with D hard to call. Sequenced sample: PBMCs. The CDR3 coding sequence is TGTGCCAGTAGTATAGCGGATGGCGCCGGTGAGCAGTTCTTC. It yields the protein CASSIADGAGEQFF.